Listed below are T cell receptor beta chains from one sample, sequenced in a study of T cell responses to AZD1222 COVID-19 vaccine. Assay used: immunoSEQ multiplex PCR; TCRdb lists only in-frame clones, some missing. The data show approximately 200,000 clones, approximately 94% seen once. The source material was peripheral blood, sampled 28 days after the second dose of the MenACWY control vaccine. The receptor set was obtained from an adult who received the MenACWY meningococcal vaccine as a control. Both conserved end residues are trimmed from each CDR3. Each record gives: V gene, CDR3 protein.

TRBV6-5,ASSVGGNYEQY
TRBV29-1,SVAPVDKLNTIY
TRBV4-2,ASSQDRGPEKLF
TRBV23-1,ASRPSGKSTDTQY
TRBV29-1,SVEDAGEQY
TRBV27,ASSLSLGRQETQY
TRBV18,ASSPIGQVPFSYEQY
TRBV6-5,ATTGTSGANVLT
TRBV30,AWSAGGTEAF
TRBV12-3/TRBV12-4,ASSPGTYEQY
TRBV28,ASSRTDTYGYT
TRBV28,ASNSATEAF
TRBV27,ASSRGLAGVRTGELF
TRBV5-5,ASSLGRLNTGELF
TRBV30,AWSMRGSGNEQF
TRBV19,ASSMGQGLSFEQY
TRBV2,ASSQGGGRGYT
TRBV6-6,ASSYSMGTEAF
TRBV19,ASSPMGSVFETQY
TRBV10-3,AISEREGGDTQY
TRBV6-1,ASSEESTGAGNTIY
TRBV7-9,ASSSPTDANGYT
TRBV5-1,ASSPGEGYT
TRBV4-2,ASSQDLFGTFPYGYT
TRBV10-3,AISGAGNSYEQY
TRBV30,AWSGGQGFYGYT
TRBV4-3,ASSQTQGYEQY
TRBV7-3,ASSLHMNTEAF
TRBV13,ASSLTSGKDEQF
TRBV28,ASSPGTSRADTQY
TRBV6-2/TRBV6-3,ASSIDRRGNYGYT
TRBV28,ASSQFATPGPPDNSPLH
TRBV6-5,ASIFTEAF
TRBV28,ASSTQRGVSEQY
TRBV12-3/TRBV12-4,ASSLGGAGELF
TRBV28,ASKYGNTIY
TRBV5-8,ASSQPIHWAGKYEQY
TRBV7-2,ASSANPRETQY
TRBV5-4,ASSLTGLAGGQETQY
TRBV28,ASSLVEGRGETQY
TRBV27,ASSPSSWSYNEQF
TRBV12-3/TRBV12-4,ASSLGTDTQY
TRBV11-1,ASSFRGADTQY
TRBV19,AIGANSRREQPQH
TRBV19,ASSPSGRRYEQY
TRBV10-3,ATTGPSRGDTQY
TRBV3-1/TRBV3-2,ASSPAGTRDTQY
TRBV5-1,ASSLGTMDSPLH
TRBV7-3,ASSPTGGNTEAF
TRBV7-2,ASSSAGGPLDTQY
TRBV5-5,ASSKGLQETQY
TRBV27,ASQFSGPGSQQY
TRBV9,ASSVEWAGPPNEQY